Below, one T cell receptor beta chain is given with its context. Its specificity is unknown. With 60 Vbeta and 13 Jbeta primers, the PCR was carried out. Some clones are missing from TCRdb's copy, which holds only in-frame ones; the method was immunoSEQ multiplex PCR. Of tens of thousands of clones listed, around 72% are singletons. CDR1 is SQVTM and CDR2 is ANQGSEA in the germline V gene. V gave up 4 bases and J gave up 0 bases, with 7 bases separating them. The CDR3 covers 13 residues. These data are taken from a study of cytomegalovirus exposure and HLA in healthy donors. General study points: In all likelihood, a cluster of highly shared sequence variants was a sequencing artifact. Some TCR beta chains (about 180 of them) were listed as cytomegalovirus-associated. The number of N-insertions in an Asian-associated ancestry cluster was reportedly below the 666-donor mean in a later analysis. Specific recognition of CMV antigens was confirmed in vitro for a few chains (all CMV-associated).

The rearrangement links TRBV29-1 to TRBJ1-5; D unresolved. Sequencing used PBMCs. The origin of this receptor is a woman in her thirties or forties in good health and CMV-seropositive. The CDR3 bases are TGCAGCGTTGTCCCAGATAGCAATCAGCCCCAGCATTTT. Translated, it gives CSVVPDSNQPQHF.